This TCR beta chain was observed in a study of CD8 T cells in ankylosing spondylitis. Whole-study results and caveats: A motif in TCR beta, a set of fewer than ten highly homologous variants, appeared characteristic of ankylosing spondylitis blood. Previous work reported some of these motif variants in the synovial fluid and blood of reactive arthritis. Disease-linked clones had a CD8+ phenotype and relatively low frequency in peripheral blood. Disease-associated clones were reportedly significantly overrepresented in matched ankylosing spondylitis synovial fluid.

Quantitative 5'-RACE with molecular barcodes generated TCR beta libraries. One entry per CDR3 protein, called by TCRdb with MiXCR from the 5' RACE reads. This table holds 220,000 or so distinct CDR3 sequences, roughly 18% found once. This clonotype was picked up a small number of times. What it recognizes is unknown. Sequences were obtained from blood, either unsorted or a sorted T cell fraction (not recorded which). This TCR came from a male donor with ankylosing spondylitis.

The CDR3 reads CASSPDLRSSGELFF. DNA of the CDR3: TGTGCCAGCAGTCCAGACCTGAGAAGTTCCGGGGAGCTGTTTTTT. V usage is TRBV28 and J usage is TRBJ2-2; unclear D gene. V gave up 5 bases and J gave up 6 bases, with 16 bases separating them. CDR3 length: 15 residues. CDR1 and CDR2 from the germline V gene are MDHEN and SYDVKM.